This TCR beta chain originates from a study of blood T cell repertoires in COVID-19. The overall study: Samples came from the United States, Italy and Spain, spanning acute and convalescent COVID-19. PBMCs, B-cell-depleted T cells, or T cells were the source of the cDNA or gDNA that made up the material.

Methods used by the authors: Amplification of reference gene primers provided the estimated nucleated cell counts. TCRdb's copy holds only in-frame clones and misses some; the assay was immunoSEQ multiplex PCR. The DNA was the basis for D and trimming; V, J and clone size are from that table. This sample has under 250,000 clones, with roughly 75% found just once. Trimming took 4 bases from V and 0 from J; bases not matched to a gene: 9. The germline gives CDR1 SGDLS, CDR2 YYNGEE. The CDR3 is 17 amino acids. This clonotype was sampled from a woman aged 70-85 years with acute or convalescent COVID-19. J is TRBJ2-3 and V is TRBV9, with 9 bases that match TRBD2. Sequenced: peripheral blood. The CDR3 bases are TGTGCCAGCAGCCGTGCGAGCGGGGGGACTAGCACAGATACGCAGTATTTT. Its translation is CASSRASGGTSTDTQYF.